The source of this T cell receptor beta chain is a study of blood T cell repertoires in COVID-19. At the level of the study: The samples span acute and convalescent COVID-19 from the United States, Italy and Spain. T cells, B-cell-depleted T cells, or PBMCs supplied cDNA or gDNA.

During active infection, Seattle patients enrolled and were then monitored through disease. In the authors' workflow: Researchers report that nucleated cell counts were estimated from reference gene primer amplification. Method: immunoSEQ multiplex PCR; TCRdb's copy keeps in-frame clones and lacks some. The V and J calls and clone size come from that table; D and trimming were worked out from the DNA. This sample has under 100,000 clones; roughly 78% occur once, and the top ten carry 35% to 40%. The V and J ends lost 10 bases and 0 bases respectively, with 19 bases between them. CDR1 and CDR2 (germline): SNHLY, FYNNEI. The CDR3 consists of 17 residues.

This sequence was found in a man between 60 and 75 years old with COVID-19, enrolled during active disease. V is TRBV2 and J is TRBJ2-6; tentatively, D is TRBD1 (5 bases). The sequencing input was peripheral blood. CDR3 DNA: TGTGCCACCACCCATCAGGGCCAAAGCTCTGGGGCCAACGTCCTGACTTTC. It encodes CATTHQGQSSGANVLTF.